This T cell receptor beta chain was profiled in a study of T-cell reconstitution after alpha-beta-depleted transplantation in children. The V end was cut by 4 bases, the J end by 7 bases, with 14 bases between. This CDR3 has 13 residues. Unique molecular identifiers were incorporated into the prepared TCRbeta library. TCRdb recomputed calls from the PCR reads with MiXCR, one row per CDR3 protein. In the table there are some 200,000 distinct CDR3 sequences, over 5.5% of which are singletons. This clonotype was seen a few times. The sample in question was PBMCs from the stem cell graft donor, obtained from the stem cell graft. The rearrangement uses TRBV12-3 or TRBV12-4 and TRBJ2-7; perhaps TRBD1 as D (6 bases). The sequence was collected from a human donor who donated a stem cell graft to a child with Wiskott-Aldrich syndrome. CDR3 in amino acids: CASSSPQGMEQYF. The CDR3 DNA is TGTGCCAGCAGTTCTCCCCAGGGGATGGAGCAGTACTTC.